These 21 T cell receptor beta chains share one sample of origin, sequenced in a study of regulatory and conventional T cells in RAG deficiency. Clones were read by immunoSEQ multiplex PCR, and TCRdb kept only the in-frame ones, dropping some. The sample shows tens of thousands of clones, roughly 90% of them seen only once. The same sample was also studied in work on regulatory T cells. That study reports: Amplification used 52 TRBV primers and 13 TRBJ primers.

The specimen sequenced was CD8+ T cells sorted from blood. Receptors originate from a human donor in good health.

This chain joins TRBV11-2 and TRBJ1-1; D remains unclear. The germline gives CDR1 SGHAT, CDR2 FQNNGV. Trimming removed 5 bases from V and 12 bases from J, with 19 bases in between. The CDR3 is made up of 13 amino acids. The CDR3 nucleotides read TGTGCCAGCAGCCCCGCGGTCGGCAGAGCGTCTTTCTTT. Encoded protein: CASSPAVGRASFF.

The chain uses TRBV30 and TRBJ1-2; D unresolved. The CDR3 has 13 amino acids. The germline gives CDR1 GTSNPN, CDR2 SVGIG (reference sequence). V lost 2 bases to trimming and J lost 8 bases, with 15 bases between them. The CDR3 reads CAWSIGVGIGYTF. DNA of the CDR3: TGTGCCTGGAGTATAGGAGTCGGGATAGGCTACACCTTC.

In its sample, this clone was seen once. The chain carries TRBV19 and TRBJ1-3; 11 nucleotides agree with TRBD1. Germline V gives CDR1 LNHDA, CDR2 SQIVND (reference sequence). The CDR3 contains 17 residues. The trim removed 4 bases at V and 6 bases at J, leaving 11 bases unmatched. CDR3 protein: CASSTRTGTGGENTIYF. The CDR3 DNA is TGTGCCAGTAGTACAAGGACCGGGACAGGGGGAGAAAACACCATATATTTT.

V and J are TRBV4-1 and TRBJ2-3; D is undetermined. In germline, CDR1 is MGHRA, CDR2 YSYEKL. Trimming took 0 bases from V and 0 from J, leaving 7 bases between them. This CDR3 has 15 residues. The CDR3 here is CASSQERFSTDTQYF. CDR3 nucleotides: TGCGCCAGCAGCCAAGAAAGGTTCAGCACAGATACGCAGTATTTT.

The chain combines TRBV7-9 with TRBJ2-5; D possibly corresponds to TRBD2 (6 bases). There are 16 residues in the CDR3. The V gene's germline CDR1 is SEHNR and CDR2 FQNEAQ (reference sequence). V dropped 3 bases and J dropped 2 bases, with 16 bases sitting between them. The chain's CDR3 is CASSLFSGAAQETQYF. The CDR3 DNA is TGTGCCAGCAGCTTGTTCTCGGGAGCGGCTCAAGAGACCCAGTACTTC. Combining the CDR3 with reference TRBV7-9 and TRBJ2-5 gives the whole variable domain DTGVSQNPRHKITKRGQNVTFRCDPISEHNRLYWYRQTLGQGPEFLTYFQNEAQLEKSRLLSDRFSAERPKGSFSTLEIQRTEQGDSAMYLCASSLFSGAAQETQYFGPGTRLLVL.

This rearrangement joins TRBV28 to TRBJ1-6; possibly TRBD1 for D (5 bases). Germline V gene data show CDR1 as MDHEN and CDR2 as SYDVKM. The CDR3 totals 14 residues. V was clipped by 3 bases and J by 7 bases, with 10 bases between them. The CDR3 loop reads CASSFRGTNSPLHF. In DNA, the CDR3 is TGTGCCAGCAGTTTTAGGGGCACAAATTCACCCCTCCACTTT.

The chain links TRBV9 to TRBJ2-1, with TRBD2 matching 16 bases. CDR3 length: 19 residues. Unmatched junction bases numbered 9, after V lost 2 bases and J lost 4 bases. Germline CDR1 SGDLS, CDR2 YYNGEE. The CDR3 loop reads CASSVSGLAGGTTYNEQFF. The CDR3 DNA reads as TGTGCCAGCAGCGTTTCGGGACTAGCGGGGGGGACTACATACAATGAGCAGTTCTTC.

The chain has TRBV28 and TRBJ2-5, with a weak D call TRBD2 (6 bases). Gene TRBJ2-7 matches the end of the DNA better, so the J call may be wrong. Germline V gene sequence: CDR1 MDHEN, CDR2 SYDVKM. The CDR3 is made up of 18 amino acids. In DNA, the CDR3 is TGTGCCAGCAGTAAACCGGGAGCCGGCCCCCTCAGCTCCTACGAGCAGTACTTC. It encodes CASSKPGAGPLSSYEQYF.

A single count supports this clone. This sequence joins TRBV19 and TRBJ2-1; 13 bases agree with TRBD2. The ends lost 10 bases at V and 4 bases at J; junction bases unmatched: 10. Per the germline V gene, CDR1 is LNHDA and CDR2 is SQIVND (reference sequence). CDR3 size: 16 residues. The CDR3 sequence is CATRLAGGRVYNEQFF. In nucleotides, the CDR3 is TGTGCCACTAGACTAGCGGGAGGTCGGGTTTACAATGAGCAGTTCTTC.

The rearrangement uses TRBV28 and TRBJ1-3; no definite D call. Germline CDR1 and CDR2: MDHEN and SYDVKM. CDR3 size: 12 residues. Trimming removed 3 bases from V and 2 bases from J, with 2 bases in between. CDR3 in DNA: TGTGCCAGCAGTTTCCCTGGAAACACCATATATTTT. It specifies CASSFPGNTIYF.

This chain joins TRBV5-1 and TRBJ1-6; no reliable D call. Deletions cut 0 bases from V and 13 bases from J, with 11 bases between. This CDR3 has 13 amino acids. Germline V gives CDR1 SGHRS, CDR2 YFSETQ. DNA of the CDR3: TGCGCCAGCAGCTTGGGGGCTGCCAATCCCCTCCACTTT. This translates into CASSLGAANPLHF.

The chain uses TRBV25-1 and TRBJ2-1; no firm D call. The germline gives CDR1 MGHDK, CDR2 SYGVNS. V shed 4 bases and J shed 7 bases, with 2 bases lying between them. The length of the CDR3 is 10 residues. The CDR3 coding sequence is TGTGCCAGCAGTGGGAATGAGCAGTTCTTC. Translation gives CASSGNEQFF.

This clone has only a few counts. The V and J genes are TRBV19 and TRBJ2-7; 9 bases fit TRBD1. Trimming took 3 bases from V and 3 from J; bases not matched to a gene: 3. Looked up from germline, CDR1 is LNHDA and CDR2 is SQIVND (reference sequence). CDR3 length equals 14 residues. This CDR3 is CASSIGTGLYEQYF. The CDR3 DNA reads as TGTGCCAGTAGTATCGGGACAGGGCTCTACGAGCAGTACTTC.

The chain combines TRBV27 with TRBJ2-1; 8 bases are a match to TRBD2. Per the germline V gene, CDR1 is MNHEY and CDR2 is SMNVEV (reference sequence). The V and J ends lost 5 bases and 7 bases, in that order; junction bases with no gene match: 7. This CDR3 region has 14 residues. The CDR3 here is CASSPSGGGNEQFF. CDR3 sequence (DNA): TGTGCCAGCAGTCCCAGCGGGGGAGGGAATGAGCAGTTCTTC.

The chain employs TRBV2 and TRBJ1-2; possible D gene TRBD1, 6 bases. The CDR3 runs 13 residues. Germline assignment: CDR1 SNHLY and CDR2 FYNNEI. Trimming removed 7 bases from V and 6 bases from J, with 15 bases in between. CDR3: CASIGGRVDGYTF. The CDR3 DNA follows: TGTGCCAGCATCGGGGGGCGCGTAGATGGCTACACCTTC.

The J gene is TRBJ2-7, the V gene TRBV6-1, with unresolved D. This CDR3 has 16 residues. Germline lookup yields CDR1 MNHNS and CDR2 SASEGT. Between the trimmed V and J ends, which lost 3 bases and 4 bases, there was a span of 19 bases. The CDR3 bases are TGTGCCAGCAGTGAGGGGTTGGTCAGCAGCGTTTACGAGCAGTACTTC. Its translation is CASSEGLVSSVYEQYF.

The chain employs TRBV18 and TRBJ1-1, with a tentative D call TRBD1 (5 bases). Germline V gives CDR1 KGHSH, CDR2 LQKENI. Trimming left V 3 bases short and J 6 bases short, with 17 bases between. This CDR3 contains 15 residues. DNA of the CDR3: TGTGCCAGCTCACCCCCCAATCGGGGGTTGGCTGAAGCTTTCTTT. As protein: CASSPPNRGLAEAFF.

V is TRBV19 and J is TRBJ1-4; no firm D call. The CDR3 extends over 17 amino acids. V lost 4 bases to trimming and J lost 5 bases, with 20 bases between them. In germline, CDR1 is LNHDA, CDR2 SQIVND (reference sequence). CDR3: CASSTYKAHPGNEKLFF. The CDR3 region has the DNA TGTGCCAGTAGTACCTACAAGGCCCACCCGGGAAATGAAAAACTGTTTTTT.

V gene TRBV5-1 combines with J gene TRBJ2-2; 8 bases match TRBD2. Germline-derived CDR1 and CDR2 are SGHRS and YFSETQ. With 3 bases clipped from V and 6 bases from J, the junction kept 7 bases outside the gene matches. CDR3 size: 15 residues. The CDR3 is CASSYSGTQPGELFF. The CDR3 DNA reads TGCGCCAGCAGCTATAGCGGGACCCAGCCCGGGGAGCTGTTTTTT.

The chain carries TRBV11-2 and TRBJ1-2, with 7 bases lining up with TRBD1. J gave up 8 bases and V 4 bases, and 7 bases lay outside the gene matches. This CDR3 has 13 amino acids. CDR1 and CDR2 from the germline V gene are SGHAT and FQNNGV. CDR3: CASSSWTGYGYTF. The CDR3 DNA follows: TGTGCCAGCAGCTCTTGGACAGGTTACGGCTACACCTTC.

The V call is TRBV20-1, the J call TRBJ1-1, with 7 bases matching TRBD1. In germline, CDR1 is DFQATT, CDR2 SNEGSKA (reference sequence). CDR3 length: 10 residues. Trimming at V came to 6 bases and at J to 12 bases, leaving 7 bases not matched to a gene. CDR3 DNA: TGCAGTGCCACGACAGGGAGATCTTTCTTT. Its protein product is CSATTGRSFF.